This TCR beta chain is from a study of cytomegalovirus exposure and HLA in healthy donors. About the research overall: Earlier, 200 million or so T cells were analyzed, and some 120 million unique TCR beta sequences were found among them.

In nominal health when sampled, donors likely had unrecorded immune exposures nonetheless. The CDR3 contains 12 residues. V was cut by 8 bases and J by 0 bases, with 8 bases left in between. Germline assignment: CDR1 SNHLY and CDR2 FYNNEI. Findings and caveats of the study: Prior analysis indicated that the majority of TCR beta V segments exhibited productivity approximately 87% or approximately 30% of the time. TCR association rates varied by HLA locus in a later analysis, with DRB1 highest and HLA-C lowest.

It was with 60 Vbeta and 13 Jbeta primers that the PCR ran. The method was immunoSEQ multiplex PCR; TCRdb's version includes in-frame clones alone and lacks a portion of them. The sample holds around 140,000 clones, more than 75% seen once. Details on this clone: Antigen: not known.

This chain links TRBV2 with TRBJ2-7; D possibly corresponds to TRBD2 (6 bases). The source material was PBMCs. The source of this sequence is a middle-aged woman in good health and CMV-seropositive. DNA of the CDR3: TGTGCCAGCGTAGCGGCCTCCTACGAGCAGTACTTC. Amino acids: CASVAASYEQYF.